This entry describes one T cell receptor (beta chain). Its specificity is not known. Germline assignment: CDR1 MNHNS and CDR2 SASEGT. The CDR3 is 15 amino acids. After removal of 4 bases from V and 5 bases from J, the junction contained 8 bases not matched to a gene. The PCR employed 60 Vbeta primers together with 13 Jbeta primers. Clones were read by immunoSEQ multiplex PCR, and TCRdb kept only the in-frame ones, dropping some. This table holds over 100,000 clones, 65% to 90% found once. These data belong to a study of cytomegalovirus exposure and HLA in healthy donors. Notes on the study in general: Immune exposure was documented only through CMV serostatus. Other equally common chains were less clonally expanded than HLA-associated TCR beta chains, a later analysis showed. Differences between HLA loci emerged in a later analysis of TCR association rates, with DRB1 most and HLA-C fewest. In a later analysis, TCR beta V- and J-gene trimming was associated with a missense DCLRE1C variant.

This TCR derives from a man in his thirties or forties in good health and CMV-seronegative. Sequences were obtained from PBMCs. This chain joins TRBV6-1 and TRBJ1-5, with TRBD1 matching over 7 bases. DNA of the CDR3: TGTGCCAGCAGTGCGACAGGGAGTTTAGATCAGCCCCAGCATTTT. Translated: CASSATGSLDQPQHF.